Listed below are T cell receptor beta chains from one sample, sequenced in a study of CD8 T cells in ankylosing spondylitis. MiXCR, applied by TCRdb to the 5' RACE reads, yields one record per CDR3 protein. This table holds fewer than 350,000 distinct CDR3 sequences, approximately 10% found once. The specimen was blood, either unsorted or a sorted T cell fraction (not recorded which). Source of these receptors: a female donor with ankylosing spondylitis or in good health (not recorded which). CDR3s include the opening cysteine and the closing phenylalanine or tryptophan. The D gene is left open where the match is weak. Some rows mark clone size as missing; the rest say once, few, many or name a class of expanded clone.

d_call | j_call | clone_size | v_call | cdr3_aa | cdr3_nt
- | TRBJ2-1 | many | TRBV20-1 | CSARTATYNEQFF | TGCAGTGCTCGGACAGCCACCTACAATGAGCAGTTCTTC
- | TRBJ2-5 | few | TRBV7-2 | CASSWGTRETQYF | TGTGCCAGCAGCTGGGGGACACGAGAGACCCAGTACTTC
TRBD2 | TRBJ2-3 | few | TRBV11-2 | CASSSPILAGGFLTQYF | TGTGCCAGCAGCTCACCAATACTAGCGGGAGGGTTTCTTACGCAGTATTTT
TRBD1 | TRBJ1-5 | - | TRBV12-3/TRBV12-4 | CASRGDRYSNQPQHF | TGTGCCAGCAGGGGGGACAGATATAGCAATCAGCCCCAGCATTTT
TRBD2 | TRBJ2-5 | few | TRBV27 | CASSLSPTSGRTRETQYF | TGTGCCAGCAGTTTATCCCCCACTAGCGGAAGGACGCGAGAGACCCAGTACTTC
- | TRBJ2-5 | many | TRBV3-1 | CASSQERETQYF | TGTGCCAGCAGCCAAGAGAGAGAGACCCAGTACTTC
- | TRBJ1-1 | - | TRBV18 | CASSPPFGEGTEAFF | TGTGCCAGCTCACCACCGTTCGGGGAGGGCACTGAAGCTTTCTTT
TRBD1 | TRBJ1-1 | many | TRBV12-3/TRBV12-4 | CASTIGQANTEAFF | TGTGCCAGCACCATCGGACAGGCGAACACTGAAGCTTTCTTT
- | TRBJ2-2 | few | TRBV9 | CASSVGRVAGELFF | TGTGCCAGCAGCGTAGGCAGGGTGGCCGGGGAGCTGTTTTTT
- | TRBJ2-1 | many | TRBV5-5 | CASSGGLGSGDNEQFF | TGTGCCAGCAGCGGGGGCCTCGGGTCGGGTGACAATGAGCAGTTCTTC
- | TRBJ2-5 | many | TRBV20-1 | CSARSDKGTQYF | TGCAGTGCTAGATCCGACAAGGGGACCCAGTACTTC
- | TRBJ1-5 | many | TRBV20-1 | CSASGGTNSNQPQHF | TGCAGTGCTAGCGGAGGGACAAATAGCAATCAGCCCCAGCATTTT
- | TRBJ1-5 | many | TRBV6-1 | CAIRSWGRIPGQPQHF | TGTGCCATCCGGAGCTGGGGGCGCATTCCCGGTCAGCCCCAGCATTTT
TRBD2 | TRBJ2-1 | many | TRBV5-1 | CASSPLGLAGFNEQFF | TGCGCCAGCAGCCCACTGGGGCTAGCGGGATTCAATGAGCAGTTCTTC
- | TRBJ2-1 | many | TRBV28 | CASRPPSAYNEQFF | TGTGCCAGCAGACCGCCTAGCGCATACAATGAGCAGTTCTTC
- | TRBJ2-7 | many | TRBV7-9 | CASSLELGEQYF | TGTGCCAGCAGCTTGGAGCTGGGCGAGCAGTACTTC
- | TRBJ2-5 | many | TRBV4-2 | CASSQDLEETQYF | TGTGCCAGCAGCCAAGATCTGGAAGAGACCCAGTACTTC